Listed below are T cell receptor beta chains from one sample, sequenced in a study of blood T cell repertoires in COVID-19. Sequencing was performed with immunoSEQ multiplex PCR; in TCRdb, only in-frame clones are kept and a portion is missing. The sample lists approximately 260,000 clones; roughly 84% were seen once. Sequenced input: PBMCs or T cells enriched from blood (not recorded which). Receptors were obtained from a woman between 45 and 60 years old who had been exposed to COVID-19. Both conserved end residues are part of each CDR3. Fields, in order: J gene, V gene, clone size, D gene, CDR3 protein, CDR3 DNA. D genes are given only for firm matches. Some rows mark clone size as missing; the rest say once, few, many or name a class of expanded clone.

J: TRBJ2-1; V: TRBV7-7; size: .; D: .; CDR3: CASSSSLGGNEQFF; DNA: TGTGCCAGCAGCTCCTCTCTCGGGGGCAATGAGCAGTTCTTC
J: TRBJ1-1; V: TRBV5-1; size: .; D: .; CDR3: CASSLAGMGTEAFF; DNA: TGCGCCAGCAGCTTGGCCGGGATGGGAACTGAAGCTTTCTTT
J: TRBJ1-6; V: TRBV25-1; size: .; D: .; CDR3: CASSKWRDSPLHF; DNA: TGTGCCAGCAGTAAATGGCGGGATTCACCCCTCCACTTT
J: TRBJ1-5; V: TRBV19; size: few; D: TRBD1; CDR3: CASSTDRGLQPQHF; DNA: TGTGCCAGTAGTACGGACAGGGGGCTTCAGCCCCAGCATTTT
J: TRBJ1-1; V: TRBV5-1; size: .; D: .; CDR3: CASSIGNSVAEAFF; DNA: TGCGCCAGCAGCATAGGGAATAGCGTCGCTGAAGCTTTCTTT
J: TRBJ2-7; V: TRBV6-5; size: few; D: TRBD2; CDR3: CASSRGGPSYEQYF; DNA: TGTGCCAGCAGTCGCGGGGGGCCCTCCTACGAGCAGTACTTC
J: TRBJ1-2; V: TRBV7-8; size: .; D: .; CDR3: CATQLSRGKNYGYTF; DNA: TGTGCCACACAATTGTCACGAGGCAAAAACTATGGCTACACCTTC
J: TRBJ1-1; V: TRBV6-4; size: .; D: .; CDR3: CATRGGANTEAFF; DNA: TGTGCCACCCGGGGGGGGGCGAACACTGAAGCTTTCTTT
J: TRBJ2-7; V: TRBV7-2; size: .; D: TRBD2; CDR3: CASSLTSGGDEQYF; DNA: TGTGCCAGCAGCCTTACTAGCGGGGGGGATGAGCAGTACTTC
J: TRBJ2-6; V: TRBV7-9; size: .; D: TRBD1; CDR3: CASSLATGRLGANVLTF; DNA: TGTGCCAGCAGCTTAGCGACAGGGCGGTTAGGGGCCAACGTCCTGACTTTC
J: TRBJ2-7; V: TRBV4-2; size: .; D: TRBD2; CDR3: CASSQEGRGVPYEQYF; DNA: TGTGCCAGCAGCCAAGAGGGGCGGGGGGTACCCTACGAGCAGTACTTC
J: TRBJ2-5; V: TRBV19; size: .; D: .; CDR3: CASGSGNQETQYF; DNA: TGTGCCAGCGGGTCGGGGAACCAAGAGACCCAGTACTTC
J: TRBJ1-1; V: TRBV5-8; size: .; D: .; CDR3: CASSRLAGKAFF; DNA: TGTGCCAGCAGCCGGCTCGCAGGGAAAGCTTTCTTT
J: TRBJ2-1; V: TRBV10-3; size: .; D: TRBD1; CDR3: CAISGGTGNNEQFF; DNA: TGTGCCATCAGTGGAGGGACAGGGAACAATGAGCAGTTCTTC
J: TRBJ2-1; V: TRBV7-2; size: .; D: .; CDR3: CASSFHPSNEQFF; DNA: TGTGCCAGCAGCTTCCACCCCAGCAATGAGCAGTTCTTC
J: TRBJ2-7; V: TRBV19; size: .; D: TRBD1; CDR3: CASSTTGGYEQYF; DNA: TGTGCCAGTAGTACGACAGGGGGCTACGAGCAGTACTTC
J: TRBJ1-2; V: TRBV28; size: .; D: TRBD1; CDR3: CASRGDSYGYTF; DNA: TGTGCCAGCAGGGGGGACAGCTATGGCTACACCTTC
J: TRBJ2-7; V: TRBV13; size: .; D: .; CDR3: CASSHGGLSGEQYF; DNA: TGTGCCAGCAGCCATGGGGGGTTATCGGGCGAGCAGTACTTC
J: TRBJ2-2; V: TRBV27; size: .; D: .; CDR3: CATRKGVPGELFF; DNA: TGTGCCACACGAAAGGGGGTCCCCGGGGAGCTGTTTTTT
J: TRBJ2-6; V: TRBV27; size: .; D: TRBD1; CDR3: CASSLRGRGANVLTF; DNA: TGTGCCAGCAGCCTCAGGGGGCGAGGGGCCAACGTCCTGACTTTC
J: TRBJ1-2; V: TRBV19; size: .; D: .; CDR3: CASMEGRGYTF; DNA: TGTGCCAGTATGGAGGGGCGAGGCTACACCTTC
J: TRBJ1-5; V: TRBV28; size: .; D: TRBD1; CDR3: CASSSRTGRGNQPQHF; DNA: TGTGCCAGCAGTTCCAGGACAGGGAGGGGAAATCAGCCCCAGCATTTT
J: TRBJ2-5; V: TRBV25-1; size: .; D: .; CDR3: CASSGLVKAETQYF; DNA: TGTGCCAGCAGTGGCCTAGTGAAGGCGGAGACCCAGTACTTC
J: TRBJ1-2; V: TRBV7-4; size: .; D: .; CDR3: CASSFPRERNSTLGSYGYTF; DNA: TGTGCCAGCAGCTTCCCACGAGAGCGGAACAGCACACTAGGTAGCTATGGCTACACCTTC
J: TRBJ2-2; V: TRBV6-6; size: .; D: TRBD2; CDR3: CASSRAGLAGVNTGELFF; DNA: TGTGCCAGCAGTCGCGCGGGACTAGCGGGGGTGAACACCGGGGAGCTGTTTTTT
J: TRBJ2-2; V: TRBV27; size: .; D: .; CDR3: CASSVGDTGELFF; DNA: TGTGCCAGCAGCGTAGGAGACACCGGGGAGCTGTTTTTT
J: TRBJ1-2; V: TRBV5-1; size: .; D: .; CDR3: CASRANTAYGYTF; DNA: TGCGCCAGCAGGGCTAATACAGCTTATGGCTACACCTTC
J: TRBJ1-2; V: TRBV10-3; size: .; D: TRBD1; CDR3: CAISESPTGGDGYTF; DNA: TGTGCCATCAGTGAGTCTCCAACAGGGGGCGATGGCTACACCTTC
J: TRBJ1-6; V: TRBV19; size: .; D: .; CDR3: CASSNQADNSPLHF; DNA: TGTGCCAGTAGTAACCAGGCCGATAATTCACCCCTCCACTTT
J: TRBJ1-4; V: TRBV14; size: .; D: TRBD1; CDR3: CASSQVTGGKEKLFF; DNA: TGTGCCAGCAGCCAAGTGACAGGGGGAAAGGAAAAACTGTTTTTT
J: TRBJ1-1; V: TRBV5-1; size: .; D: .; CDR3: CASSPSGENTEAFF; DNA: TGCGCCAGCAGCCCTTCCGGGGAGAACACTGAAGCTTTCTTT
J: TRBJ2-3; V: TRBV7-2; size: once; D: TRBD2; CDR3: CASSLVRLAGRTDTQYF; DNA: TGTGCCAGCAGCTTAGTTCGGTTAGCGGGTCGCACAGATACGCAGTATTTT
J: TRBJ1-1; V: TRBV15; size: .; D: .; CDR3: CATSSGTPAGNTEAFF; DNA: TGTGCCACCAGCAGTGGGACACCGGCTGGAAACACTGAAGCTTTCTTT
J: TRBJ1-2; V: TRBV12-3/TRBV12-4; size: .; D: .; CDR3: CASSLPGYGYTF; DNA: TGTGCCAGCAGTTTACCGGGCTATGGCTACACCTTC
J: TRBJ2-7; V: TRBV4-1; size: once; D: TRBD1; CDR3: CASSQLGGDRVDEQYF; DNA: TGCGCCAGCAGCCAATTAGGAGGAGACAGGGTGGACGAGCAGTACTTC
J: TRBJ2-7; V: TRBV28; size: .; D: TRBD2; CDR3: CASSPTSGGYEQYF; DNA: TGTGCCAGCAGTCCGACTAGCGGGGGCTACGAGCAGTACTTC
J: TRBJ2-2; V: TRBV3-1/TRBV3-2; size: few; D: .; CDR3: CASSLGTFNTGELFF; DNA: TGTGCCAGCAGCCTCGGGACTTTTAACACCGGGGAGCTGTTTTTT
J: TRBJ2-2; V: TRBV24-1; size: .; D: TRBD2; CDR3: CATSSGGTGTGELFF; DNA: TGTGCCACTTCTAGCGGGGGGACTGGCACCGGGGAGCTGTTTTTT
J: TRBJ1-6; V: TRBV7-5; size: .; D: .; CDR3: CARSLWGQGLSYNSPLHF; DNA: TGTGCCAGAAGCTTATGGGGACAGGGCCTCTCCTATAATTCACCCCTCCACTTT
J: TRBJ2-3; V: TRBV19; size: .; D: .; CDR3: CASSISVEAQYF; DNA: TGTGCCAGTAGTATAAGTGTAGAAGCACAGTATTTT
J: TRBJ2-7; V: TRBV3-1/TRBV3-2; size: .; D: .; CDR3: CASSQGRWSYEQYF; DNA: TGTGCCAGCAGCCAAGGGAGATGGTCCTACGAGCAGTACTTC
J: TRBJ2-5; V: TRBV5-4; size: .; D: .; CDR3: CASSLDLATGETQYF; DNA: TGTGCCAGCAGCTTGGATCTGGCCACCGGGGAGACCCAGTACTTC
J: TRBJ2-3; V: TRBV5-1; size: .; D: .; CDR3: CASSLAEGASTDTQYF; DNA: TGCGCCAGCAGCTTGGCCGAGGGCGCTAGCACAGATACGCAGTATTTT
J: TRBJ1-1; V: TRBV28; size: .; D: .; CDR3: CASIFGSWDTEAFF; DNA: TGTGCCAGCATCTTTGGGAGTTGGGACACTGAAGCTTTCTTT
J: TRBJ2-7; V: TRBV2; size: once; D: TRBD1; CDR3: CASSAPGQGSYEQYF; DNA: TGTGCCAGCAGCGCCCCGGGACAGGGGTCCTACGAGCAGTACTTC
J: TRBJ1-2; V: TRBV2; size: .; D: TRBD1; CDR3: CASSASGTVYGYTF; DNA: TGTGCCAGCAGTGCCTCCGGGACAGTCTATGGCTACACCTTC